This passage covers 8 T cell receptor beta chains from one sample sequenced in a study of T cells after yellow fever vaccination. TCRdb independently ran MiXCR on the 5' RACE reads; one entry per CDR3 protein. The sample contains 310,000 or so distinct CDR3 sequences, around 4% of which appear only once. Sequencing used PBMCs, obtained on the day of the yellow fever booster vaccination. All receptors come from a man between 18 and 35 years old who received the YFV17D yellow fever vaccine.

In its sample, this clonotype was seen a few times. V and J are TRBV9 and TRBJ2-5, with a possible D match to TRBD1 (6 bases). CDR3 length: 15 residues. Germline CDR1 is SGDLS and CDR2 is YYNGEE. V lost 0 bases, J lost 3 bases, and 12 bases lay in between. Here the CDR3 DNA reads TGTGCCAGCAGCGTAGGTTCCAGGACAGAAGAGACCCAGTACTTC. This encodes CASSVGSRTEETQYF.

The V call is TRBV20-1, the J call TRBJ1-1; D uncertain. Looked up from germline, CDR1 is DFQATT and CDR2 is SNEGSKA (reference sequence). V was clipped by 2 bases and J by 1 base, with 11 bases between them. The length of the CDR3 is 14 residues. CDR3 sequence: CSARKGASNTEAFF. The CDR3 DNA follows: TGCAGTGCTAGAAAGGGCGCTTCGAACACTGAAGCTTTCTTT.

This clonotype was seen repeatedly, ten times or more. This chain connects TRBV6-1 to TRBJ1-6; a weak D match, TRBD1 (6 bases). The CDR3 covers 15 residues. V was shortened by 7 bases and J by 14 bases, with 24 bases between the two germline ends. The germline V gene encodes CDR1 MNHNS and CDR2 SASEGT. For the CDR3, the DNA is TGTGCCAGCACTGGAGAGGGGGACGGGGGTAGAGCCCTCCACTTT. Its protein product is CASTGEGDGGRALHF.

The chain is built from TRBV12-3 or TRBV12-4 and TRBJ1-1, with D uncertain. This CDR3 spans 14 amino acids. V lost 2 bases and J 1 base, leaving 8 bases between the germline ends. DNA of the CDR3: TGTGCCAGCAGTTTAATGGCCGGGAACACTGAAGCTTTCTTT. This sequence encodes CASSLMAGNTEAFF.

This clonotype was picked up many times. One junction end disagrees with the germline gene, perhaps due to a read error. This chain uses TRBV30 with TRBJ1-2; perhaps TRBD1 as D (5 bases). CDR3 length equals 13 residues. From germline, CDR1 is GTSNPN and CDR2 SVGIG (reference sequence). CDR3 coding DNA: TGTGCCTCCCCTTACCCGGGGGATCGCCCCCCAGTCTTC. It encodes CASPYPGDRPPVF.

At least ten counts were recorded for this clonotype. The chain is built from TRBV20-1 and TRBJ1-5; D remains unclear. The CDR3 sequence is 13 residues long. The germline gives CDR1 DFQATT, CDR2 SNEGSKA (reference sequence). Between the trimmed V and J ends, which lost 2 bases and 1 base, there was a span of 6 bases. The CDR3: CSARRGSNQPQHF. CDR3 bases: TGCAGTGCTAGACGAGGGAGCAATCAGCCCCAGCATTTT.

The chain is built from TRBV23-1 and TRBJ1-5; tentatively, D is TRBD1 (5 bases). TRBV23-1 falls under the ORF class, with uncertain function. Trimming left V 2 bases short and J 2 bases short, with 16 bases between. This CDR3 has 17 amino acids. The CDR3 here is CASSQKGRRAGNQPQHF. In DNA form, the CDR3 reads TGCGCCAGCAGTCAAAAGGGGCGAAGGGCCGGCAATCAGCCCCAGCATTTT.

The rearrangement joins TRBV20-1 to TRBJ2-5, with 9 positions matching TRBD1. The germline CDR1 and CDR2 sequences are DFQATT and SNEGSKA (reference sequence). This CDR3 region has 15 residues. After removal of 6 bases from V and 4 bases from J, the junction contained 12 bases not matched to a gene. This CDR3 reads CSATGTGHHLETQYF. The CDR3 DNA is TGCAGTGCGACCGGGACAGGGCACCACTTAGAGACCCAGTACTTC.